These T cell receptor beta chains were read from a single sample in a study of cytotoxic CD8 clonotypes in ibrutinib-treated CLL. Profiled with immunoSEQ multiplex PCR; TCRdb holds only in-frame clones, not every one. The sample has approximately 190,000 clones; 70% to 75% are singletons. The input for sequencing was PBMCs, taken after 12 months of ibrutinib treatment. Receptors originate from a human donor with chronic lymphocytic leukemia. CDR3s include the opening cysteine and the closing phenylalanine or tryptophan. A D gene is named only where the DNA matches it firmly. Clone size is stated in some rows and not others, as once, few, many or a class when expanded.

clone size	D gene	J gene	V gene	CDR3 DNA	CDR3 protein
few	NA	TRBJ1-2	TRBV7-2	TGTGCCAGCAGCTTGGCGTGGACCAACTATGGCTACACCTTC	CASSLAWTNYGYTF
NA	NA	TRBJ2-1	TRBV9	TGTGCCAGCACTGGCTCTAACAATGAGCAGTTCTTC	CASTGSNNEQFF
NA	TRBD1	TRBJ1-2	TRBV19	TGTGCCACCGAAAAACAGGGGAGGTCGGTCTATGGCTACACCTTC	CATEKQGRSVYGYTF
NA	TRBD1	TRBJ2-6	TRBV5-1	TGCGCCAGCAGTGTCGGGGACAGGATCCTCACTGCGCGGGTTGGGGCCAACGTCCTGACTTTC	CASSVGDRILTARVGANVLTF
NA	TRBD2	TRBJ2-1	TRBV7-9	TGTGCCAGCAGCCTAACCGGACTAGCGGGGGCAAGCTCCTACAATGAGCAGTTCTTC	CASSLTGLAGASSYNEQFF
NA	TRBD1	TRBJ1-5	TRBV30	TGTGCCTGGAGTGGGACAGGATCAAATCAGCCCCAGCATTTT	CAWSGTGSNQPQHF
NA	TRBD2	TRBJ2-3	TRBV5-4	TGTGCCAGCAGCTTCGAACTAGCGGCAGATACGCAGTATTTT	CASSFELAADTQYF
NA	NA	TRBJ1-2	TRBV29-1	TGCAGCGCGAGAGAACTGGGGTATGGCTACACCTTC	CSARELGYGYTF
NA	NA	TRBJ1-2	TRBV28	TGTGCCAGCAGTTTGTATCAGGGTGACTATGGCTACACCTTC	CASSLYQGDYGYTF
NA	NA	TRBJ1-5	TRBV5-1	TGCGCCAGCAGCTTGGCGGGGGGCAATCAGCCCCAGCATTTT	CASSLAGGNQPQHF
NA	NA	TRBJ1-1	TRBV30	TGTGCCTGGATCGTAGGACGAAGGGCAGGGACTGAAGCTTTCTTT	CAWIVGRRAGTEAFF
few	TRBD1	TRBJ1-1	TRBV30	TGTGCCTGGAGTCCCACAGGGGTGAACACTGAAGCTTTCTTT	CAWSPTGVNTEAFF
NA	NA	TRBJ1-5	TRBV11-2	TGTGCCAGCAGCTCTCAAAATCAGCCCCAGCATTTT	CASSSQNQPQHF
NA	NA	TRBJ2-7	TRBV5-1	TGCGCCAGCAGAGACTTACTCGAAGGGGAGCAGTACTTC	CASRDLLEGEQYF
few	NA	TRBJ1-1	TRBV5-6	TGTGCCAGCAGCTTTGGGACCAGGGCGAACACTGAAGCTTTCTTT	CASSFGTRANTEAFF
NA	TRBD1	TRBJ1-3	TRBV6-1	TGTGCCAGCTTTGATACAGGGGGCAGGAACACCATATATTTT	CASFDTGGRNTIYF